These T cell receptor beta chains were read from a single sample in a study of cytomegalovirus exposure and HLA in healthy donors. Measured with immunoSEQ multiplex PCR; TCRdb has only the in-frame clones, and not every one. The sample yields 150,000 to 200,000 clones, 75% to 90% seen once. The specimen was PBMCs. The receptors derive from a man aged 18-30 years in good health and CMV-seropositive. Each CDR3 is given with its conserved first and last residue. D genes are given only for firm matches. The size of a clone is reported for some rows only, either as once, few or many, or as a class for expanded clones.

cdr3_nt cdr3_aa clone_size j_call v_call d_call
TGTGCCAGCAGTTACTTTGGAGGGGCGGAGCAGTTCTTC CASSYFGGAEQFF NA TRBJ2-1 TRBV6-6 NA
TGTGCCAGCAGCCTCCTCCTAGCGGGAGGGGACAATGAGCAGTTCTTC CASSLLLAGGDNEQFF NA TRBJ2-1 TRBV7-3 TRBD2
TGTGCCAGCAGGTTCACCGGGACGGGAGAAACGCAGTATTTT CASRFTGTGETQYF once TRBJ2-3 TRBV28 NA
TGCGCCAGCAGCAGGGAGACTGGAAACACCATATATTTT CASSRETGNTIYF NA TRBJ1-3 TRBV5-1 NA
TGTGCCAGCAGTCCTCAGGGAGGGGGAAGAACTGAAGCTTTCTTT CASSPQGGGRTEAFF NA TRBJ1-1 TRBV27 NA
TGTGCCAGCAGCTTCGGCACCGGGGAGCTGTTTTTT CASSFGTGELFF NA TRBJ2-2 TRBV7-6 NA
TGCAGCGCTCCGGGACAGGGTTTGGGACGGGAGGGCCTGGCGTTCTTC CSAPGQGLGREGLAFF NA TRBJ2-1 TRBV29-1 NA
TGTGCCAGGTCCTCTGAGCGGGGCTCCTACGAGCAGTACTTC CARSSERGSYEQYF NA TRBJ2-7 TRBV7-3 TRBD2
TGTGCCAGCAGCTTAGGAGATTCTGGAAACACCATATATTTT CASSLGDSGNTIYF NA TRBJ1-3 TRBV11-3 NA
TGTGCCAGTAGTATTGGGACAGGGGTTGACGAGCAGTACTTC CASSIGTGVDEQYF NA TRBJ2-7 TRBV19 TRBD1
TGTGCCAGCAGCGTAGGTTTGGCAGCGGGGGCAAATGAGCAGTTCTTC CASSVGLAAGANEQFF NA TRBJ2-1 TRBV9 TRBD2
TGCGCCAGCAGACAGGGGGCCTCCTACGAGCAGTACTTC CASRQGASYEQYF NA TRBJ2-7 TRBV5-1 TRBD1
TGTGCCAGCGAGTTGGGAGGACTAGGAAACAATGAGCAGTTCTTC CASELGGLGNNEQFF NA TRBJ2-1 TRBV2 TRBD2
TGTGCCAGCAGCTTGTCAGGATCAAGTGAGCAGTTCTTC CASSLSGSSEQFF NA TRBJ2-1 TRBV11-3 NA